The sequence of this T cell receptor (beta chain) was determined in a study of pediatric ulcerative colitis. Libraries were prepared by immunoSEQ multiplex PCR; TCRdb keeps only in-frame clonotypes and omits some of them. The table includes 15,000 or so clones, 60% to 80% detected once. Per germline, CDR1 SQVTM and CDR2 ANQGSEA. The CDR3 loop spans 14 amino acids. V lost 6 bases, J lost 0 bases, and 11 bases lay in between. During colonoscopy, one to two rectal pinch biopsies were collected. Concerning this clone: Its antigen is still unknown.

Study-wide points: Clonal expansions reduced rectal repertoire diversity in acute severe colitis. Blood-rectal clonal overlap within each person was significantly higher in ulcerative colitis patients than controls.

The origin of this receptor is a boy between 10 and 17 years old who was a control in a study of pediatric ulcerative colitis. V is TRBV29-1 and J is TRBJ2-2, with D possibly being TRBD1 or TRBD2 (5 bases each). The sequencing input was gut tissue. The chain's CDR3 is CSVGPPSNTGELFF. For the CDR3, the DNA is TGCAGCGTGGGACCACCATCGAACACCGGGGAGCTGTTTTTT.